These 21 T cell receptor beta chains were all obtained from the same sample, sequenced in a study of T-cell memory formation after mild COVID-19 (dated by TCRdb to the early 2020s). Libraries were built with 5' RACE. TCRdb records Illumina NovaSeq 6000 as the sequencer. The raw public data were reprocessed by TCRdb itself: fastp quality trimming at Q25, MiXCR clonotype calling, in-frame beta chains only. Each record represents a unique CDR3 protein, reported with the most common genes and DNA among its rows. The sample contains around 200,000 distinct CDR3 sequences, more than 25% of them found a single time. The ten largest clones represent approximately 10% of the sample. The sample consisted of PBMCs or a T cell subset sorted from them (not recorded which). The receptors stem from an adult woman who had mild COVID-19 (a few samples of this study predate the infection). The sample titles of this study are shuffled in the database, so cell type and time point are left out; the donor was told from shared clones.

The sample holds a few counts of this clonotype. The rearrangement joins TRBV20-1 to TRBJ2-1; 13 nucleotides match TRBD2. The CDR3 sequence is 15 residues long. Per germline, CDR1 DFQATT and CDR2 SNEGSKA (reference sequence). Trimming at V came to 1 base and at J to 9 bases, leaving 6 bases not matched to a gene. CDR3 coding DNA: TGCAGTGCTAGAGGGACTAGCGGGAGAGGGGGTGAGCAGTTCTTC. Its translation: CSARGTSGRGGEQFF.

The chain uses TRBV7-2 and TRBJ2-2, with D perhaps matching TRBD2 (6 bases). With 8 bases removed from V and 4 bases from J, the gap between germline ends came to 20 bases. Germline lookup yields CDR1 SGHTA and CDR2 FQGNSA. The CDR3 runs to 16 residues. Here the CDR3 reads CASAETSYRTTGELFF. The CDR3 DNA is TGTGCCAGCGCCGAAACTAGCTATAGAACCACCGGGGAGCTGTTTTTT.

This clonotype has only a few counts. This chain uses TRBV24-1 with TRBJ2-1; TRBD1 matches 8 bases. CDR3 length: 15 amino acids. Germline V gene lookup returns CDR1 KGHDR and CDR2 SFDVKD. The V segment lost 4 bases and the J segment 10 bases; nucleotides outside the gene matches: 11. This chain's CDR3 is CATSDGTGPSVEQFF. The DNA for the CDR3 is TGTGCCACCAGTGACGGGACAGGACCCTCAGTGGAGCAGTTCTTC.

The chain has TRBV19 and TRBJ2-1, with 9 bases that match TRBD1. V shed 5 bases, J shed 6 bases, and the junction held 14 bases outside the gene matches. CDR1 and CDR2 (germline): LNHDA, SQIVND (reference sequence). The CDR3 covers 17 residues. The CDR3 is CASSSPPGQGLVNEQFF. The DNA of the CDR3 is TGTGCCAGTAGTTCCCCTCCGGGACAGGGATTGGTCAATGAGCAGTTCTTC.

The chain combines TRBV7-3 with TRBJ1-1, with D maybe TRBD1 (6 bases). Trimming removed 5 bases at V and 4 bases at J, with 14 bases between. This CDR3 comprises 14 residues. Germline CDR1 SGHTA, CDR2 FQGTGA. The CDR3: CASSPGAGGTEAFF. CDR3 in DNA: TGTGCCAGCAGCCCGGGGGCGGGCGGCACTGAAGCTTTCTTT.

There are a few counts of this clonotype. The gene calls are TRBV7-9 and TRBJ1-6; D unclear. Trimming shortened V by 5 bases and J by 4 bases, and 12 bases separated the two germline ends. The germline gives CDR1 SEHNR, CDR2 FQNEAQ (reference sequence). This CDR3 comprises 15 residues. The CDR3 is CASSPPGLYNSPLHF. The CDR3 DNA is TGTGCCAGCAGCCCCCCGGGATTATATAATTCACCCCTCCACTTT.

This clonotype was picked up a small number of times. V gene TRBV12-3 or TRBV12-4 combines with J gene TRBJ1-1; the D gene is possibly TRBD1 (5 bases). Trimming pared 3 bases from V and 0 bases from J, leaving 11 bases between. The CDR3 runs to 15 residues. This chain's CDR3 is CASSFRWGMNTEAFF. CDR3 nucleotide sequence: TGTGCCAGCAGTTTTAGGTGGGGCATGAACACTGAAGCTTTCTTT.

V is TRBV15 and J is TRBJ2-5; D ambiguous. V was cut by 1 base and J by 3 bases, with 6 bases left in between. Per germline, CDR1 LNHNV and CDR2 YYDKDF (reference sequence). CDR3 size: 13 residues. CDR3 DNA: TGTGCCACCAGCAGAGTCAGCAAAGAGACCCAGTACTTC. Amino acids: CATSRVSKETQYF.

This clonotype showed up just a few times. The rearrangement links TRBV6-1 to TRBJ2-7; either TRBD1 or TRBD2 may supply D (5 bases each). CDR3 length equals 12 residues. V was clipped by 2 bases and J by 5 bases, with 7 bases between them. Germline loops: CDR1 MNHNS, CDR2 SASEGT. CDR3 in DNA: TGTGCCAGCAGTGAATGGGGGAACGAGCAGTACTTC. It codes for CASSEWGNEQYF.

There are a few counts of this clonotype. The chain carries TRBV6-5 and TRBJ2-3, with 8 bases identical to TRBD2. Germline-derived CDR1 and CDR2 are MNHEY and SVGAGI. With 6 bases clipped from V and 1 base from J, the junction kept 18 bases outside the gene matches. The CDR3 sequence is 19 residues long. As DNA, the CDR3 is TGTGCCAGCAGACCCCGTGGTAGCGGGACCCTCCGTCGCACAGATACGCAGTATTTT. The encoded protein is CASRPRGSGTLRRTDTQYF.

This chain uses TRBV5-4 with TRBJ2-7; D ambiguous. Trimming removed 0 bases from V and 2 bases from J, with 3 bases in between. In germline, CDR1 is SGHNT, CDR2 YYREEE (reference sequence). This CDR3 has 12 amino acids. For the CDR3, the DNA is TGTGCCAGCAGCTTGGCCCCCTACGAGCAGTACTTC. Translation: CASSLAPYEQYF.

This clonotype occurred a few times. The chain recombines TRBV3-1 with TRBJ1-6, with TRBD1 matching over 7 bases. The CDR3 sequence is 15 residues long. Looked up from germline, CDR1 is LGHDT and CDR2 is YNNKEL (reference sequence). With 1 base clipped from V and 5 bases from J, the junction kept 2 bases outside the gene matches. The CDR3 nucleotides read TGTGCCAGCAGCCAAGGAACAGGGGATAATTCACCCCTCCACTTT. Translating gives CASSQGTGDNSPLHF.

This clonotype was seen more than once but under ten times. The chain carries TRBV7-2 and TRBJ1-5; TRBD1 agrees at 8 bases. Trimming cost V 2 bases and J 1 base; bases outside gene matches: 1. Per the germline V gene, CDR1 is SGHTA and CDR2 is FQGNSA. The CDR3 has 15 amino acids. The CDR3 nucleotides read TGTGCCAGCAGCTTAACAGGGGGGAGCAATCAGCCCCAGCATTTT. Translation: CASSLTGGSNQPQHF.

The chain has TRBV6-4 and TRBJ2-1; D may be TRBD1 or TRBD2 (6 bases each). This CDR3 region has 15 residues. V dropped 0 bases and J dropped 4 bases, with 10 bases sitting between them. CDR1 is MRHNA and CDR2 is SNTAGT in the germline V gene. The CDR3 loop reads CASSDSGGDYNEQFF. In DNA form, the CDR3 reads TGTGCCAGCAGTGACTCGGGGGGCGATTACAATGAGCAGTTCTTC.

The chain links TRBV20-1 to TRBJ2-3; D remains ambiguous. The V gene's germline CDR1 is DFQATT and CDR2 SNEGSKA (reference sequence). V was pared by 6 bases and J by 0 bases, with 22 bases between. The CDR3 contains 17 residues. DNA of the CDR3: TGCAGTGCGTCCCCCGGTGTTGCTACCAGGAGCACAGATACGCAGTATTTT. Its protein product is CSASPGVATRSTDTQYF.

The chain combines TRBV12-3 or TRBV12-4 with TRBJ2-7; D uncertain. There are 13 residues in the CDR3. The germline V and J ends were trimmed by 5 bases and 3 bases, with 11 bases remaining between them. CDR3: CASSEVGNYEQYF. In nucleotides, the CDR3 is TGTGCCAGCAGTGAGGTGGGGAACTACGAGCAGTACTTC.

J is TRBJ2-5 and V is TRBV20-1; TRBD1 or TRBD2 may be the D gene (5 bases each). CDR1 and CDR2 (germline): DFQATT, SNEGSKA (reference sequence). V lost 1 base, J lost 5 bases, and 11 bases lay in between. This CDR3 contains 13 residues. The CDR3 DNA is TGCAGTGCTAGAGTCCCGGGGCACGAGACCCAGTACTTC. Translation: CSARVPGHETQYF.

CDR3 sequence reads: CASSLETGLSYNEQFF. DNA for the CDR3: TGTGCCAGCAGTTTAGAAACAGGGTTATCCTACAATGAGCAGTTCTTC. The chain carries TRBV12-3 or TRBV12-4 and TRBJ2-1; D perhaps matches TRBD1 (6 bases). Trimming removed 1 base at V and 1 base at J, with 11 bases between. The CDR3 is 16 residues long.

Worth noting for this clonotype: One junction end does not reproduce the germline sequence, and a read error may be involved. The CDR3 coding sequence is TGCAGTGCCAGAGAGGATGAGCGGGGTGTGTCAGATACGCAGTATTTT. This gives the protein CSAREDERGVSDTQYF. This rearrangement joins TRBV20-1 to TRBJ2-3; 7 positions match TRBD2. From germline, CDR1 is DFQATT and CDR2 SNEGSKA (reference sequence). This CDR3 has 16 amino acids.

This clonotype was counted between two and nine times. The V and J genes are TRBV7-9 and TRBJ2-7; possibly TRBD2 for D (6 bases). Germline-derived CDR1 and CDR2 are SEHNR and FQNEAQ (reference sequence). The CDR3 is made up of 17 amino acids. Trimming stripped 5 bases from V and 2 bases from J, with 22 bases between. The CDR3 nucleotides read TGTGCCAGCAGCCCACCGCCGGGTAGCGGATTCCCCTACGAGCAGTACTTC. As protein: CASSPPPGSGFPYEQYF.

V and J are TRBV10-3 and TRBJ1-4, with a possible D match to TRBD1 (5 bases). Germline V gives CDR1 ENHRY, CDR2 SYGVKD. Trimming shortened V by 0 bases and J by 7 bases, and 12 bases separated the two germline ends. The CDR3 runs to 15 residues. The CDR3 coding sequence is TGTGCCATCAGTGAGTCTGGAGGGGTGACTGAAAAACTGTTTTTT. Translated, it gives CAISESGGVTEKLFF.